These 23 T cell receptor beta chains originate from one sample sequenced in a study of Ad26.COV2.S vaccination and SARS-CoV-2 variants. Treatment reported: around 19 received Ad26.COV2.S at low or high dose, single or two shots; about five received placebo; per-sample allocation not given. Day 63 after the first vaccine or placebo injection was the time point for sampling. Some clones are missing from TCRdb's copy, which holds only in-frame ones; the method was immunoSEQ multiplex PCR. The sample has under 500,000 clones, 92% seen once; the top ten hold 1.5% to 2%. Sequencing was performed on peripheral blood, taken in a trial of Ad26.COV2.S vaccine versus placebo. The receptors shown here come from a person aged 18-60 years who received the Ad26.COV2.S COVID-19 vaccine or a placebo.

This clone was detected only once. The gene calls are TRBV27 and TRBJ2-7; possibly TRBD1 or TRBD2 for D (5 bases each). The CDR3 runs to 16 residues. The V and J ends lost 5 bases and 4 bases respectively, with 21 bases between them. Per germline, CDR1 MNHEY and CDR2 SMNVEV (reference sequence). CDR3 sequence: CASSTITGARTYEQYF. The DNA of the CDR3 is TGTGCCAGCAGTACCATTACAGGCGCAAGGACTTACGAGCAGTACTTC.

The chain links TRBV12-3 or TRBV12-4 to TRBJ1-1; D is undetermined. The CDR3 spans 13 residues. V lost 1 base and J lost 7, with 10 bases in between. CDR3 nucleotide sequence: TGTGCCAGCAGTTTAGAGACTCACGTTGAAGCTTTCTTT. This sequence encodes CASSLETHVEAFF.

The CDR3 here is CASSQSGTGNQPQHF. The CDR3 nucleotides read TGCGCCAGCAGTCAGTCCGGGACAGGGAACCAGCCCCAGCATTTT. This rearrangement joins TRBV4-1 to TRBJ1-5; 9 bases fit TRBD1. Looked up from germline, CDR1 is MGHRA and CDR2 is YSYEKL. The length of the CDR3 is 15 residues. Trimming at V came to 6 bases and at J to 7 bases, leaving 10 bases not matched to a gene.

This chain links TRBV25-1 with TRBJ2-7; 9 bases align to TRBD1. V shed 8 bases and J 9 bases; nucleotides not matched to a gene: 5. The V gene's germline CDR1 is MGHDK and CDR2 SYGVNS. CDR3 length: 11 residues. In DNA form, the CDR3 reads TGTGCCAGCCGATCGACAGGGGGGCAGTACTTC. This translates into CASRSTGGQYF.

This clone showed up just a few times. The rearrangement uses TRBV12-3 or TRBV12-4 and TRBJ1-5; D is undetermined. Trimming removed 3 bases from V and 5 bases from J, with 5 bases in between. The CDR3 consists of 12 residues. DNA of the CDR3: TGTGCCAGCAGTTTCATGCATCAGCCCCAGCATTTT. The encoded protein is CASSFMHQPQHF.

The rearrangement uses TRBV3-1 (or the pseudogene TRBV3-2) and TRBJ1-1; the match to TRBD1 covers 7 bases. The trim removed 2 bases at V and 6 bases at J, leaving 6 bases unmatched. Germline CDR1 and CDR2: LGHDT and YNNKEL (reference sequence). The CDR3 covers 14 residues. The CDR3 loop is CASSQRSQGAEAFF. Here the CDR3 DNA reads TGTGCCAGCAGCCAACGGTCTCAGGGGGCTGAAGCTTTCTTT.

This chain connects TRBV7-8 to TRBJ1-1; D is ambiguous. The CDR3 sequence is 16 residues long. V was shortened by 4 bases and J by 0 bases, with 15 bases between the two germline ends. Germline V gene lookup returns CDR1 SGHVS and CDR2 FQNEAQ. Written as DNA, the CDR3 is TGTGCCAGCAGCTCTACCCCGGCCACACTGAACACTGAAGCTTTCTTT. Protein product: CASSSTPATLNTEAFF.

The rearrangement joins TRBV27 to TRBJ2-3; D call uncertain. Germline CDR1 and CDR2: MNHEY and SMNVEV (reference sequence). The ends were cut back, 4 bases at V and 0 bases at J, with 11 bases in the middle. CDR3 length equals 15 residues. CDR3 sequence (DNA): TGTGCCAGCAGTTCCTCTAGGGTTAGCACAGATACGCAGTATTTT. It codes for CASSSSRVSTDTQYF.

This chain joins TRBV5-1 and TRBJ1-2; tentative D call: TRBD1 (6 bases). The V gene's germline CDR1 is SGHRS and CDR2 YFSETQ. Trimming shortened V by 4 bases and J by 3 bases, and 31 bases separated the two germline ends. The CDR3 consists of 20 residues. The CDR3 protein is CASSLLPTGPQILFDYGYTF. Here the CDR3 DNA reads TGCGCCAGCAGCCTACTTCCAACAGGGCCTCAAATCCTCTTTGACTATGGCTACACCTTC.

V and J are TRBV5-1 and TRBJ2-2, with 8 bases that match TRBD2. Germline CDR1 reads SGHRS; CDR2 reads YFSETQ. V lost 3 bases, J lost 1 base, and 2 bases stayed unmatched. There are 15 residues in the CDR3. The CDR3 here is CASSYGGENTGELFF. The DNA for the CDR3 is TGCGCCAGCAGCTACGGGGGGGAGAACACCGGGGAGCTGTTTTTT. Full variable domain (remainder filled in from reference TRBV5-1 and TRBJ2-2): KAGVTQTPRYLIKTRGQQVTLSCSPISGHRSVSWYQQTPGQGLQFLFEYFSETQRNKGNFPGRFSGRQFSNSRSEMNVSTLELGDSALYLCASSYGGENTGELFFGEGSRLTVL.

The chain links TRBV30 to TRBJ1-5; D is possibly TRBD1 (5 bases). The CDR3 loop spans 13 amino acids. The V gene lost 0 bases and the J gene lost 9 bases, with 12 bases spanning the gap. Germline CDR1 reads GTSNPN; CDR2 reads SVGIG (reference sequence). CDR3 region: CAWSVGAGGPQHF. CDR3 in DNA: TGTGCCTGGAGTGTCGGGGCGGGGGGGCCCCAGCATTTT.

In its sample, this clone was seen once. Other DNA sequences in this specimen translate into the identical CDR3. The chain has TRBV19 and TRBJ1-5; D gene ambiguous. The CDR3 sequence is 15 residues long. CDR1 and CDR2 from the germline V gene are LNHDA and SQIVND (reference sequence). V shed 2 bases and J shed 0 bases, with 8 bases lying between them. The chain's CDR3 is CASSISEYSNQPQHF. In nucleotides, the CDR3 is TGTGCCAGTAGTATATCAGAGTATAGCAATCAGCCCCAGCATTTT.

Written as DNA, the CDR3 is TGTGCCAGCAGCCTCGCAGGGCGCGGCGATGGCTACACCTTC. Amino acids: CASSLAGRGDGYTF. The chain joins TRBV11-2 to TRBJ1-2; D is perhaps TRBD1 (5 bases). The CDR3 is 14 amino acids. V lost 5 bases and J 6 bases, leaving 16 bases between the germline ends. Germline V gene data show CDR1 as SGHAT and CDR2 as FQNNGV.

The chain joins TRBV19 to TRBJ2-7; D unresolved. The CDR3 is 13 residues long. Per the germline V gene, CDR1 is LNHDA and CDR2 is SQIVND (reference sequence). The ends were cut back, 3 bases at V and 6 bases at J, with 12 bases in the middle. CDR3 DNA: TGTGCCAGTAGTATTGGTGGATCGGGCGAGCAGTACTTC. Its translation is CASSIGGSGEQYF.

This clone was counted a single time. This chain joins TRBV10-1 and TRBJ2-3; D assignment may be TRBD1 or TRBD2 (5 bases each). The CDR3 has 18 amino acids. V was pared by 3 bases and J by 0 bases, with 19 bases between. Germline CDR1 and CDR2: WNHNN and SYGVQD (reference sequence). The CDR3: CASSDWTPRGPSTDTQYF. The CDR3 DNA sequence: TGCGCCAGCAGTGACTGGACTCCGAGGGGCCCCAGCACAGATACGCAGTATTTT.

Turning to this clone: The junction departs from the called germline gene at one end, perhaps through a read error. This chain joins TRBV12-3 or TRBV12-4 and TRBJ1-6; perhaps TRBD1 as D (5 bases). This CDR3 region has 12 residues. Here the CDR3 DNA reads TGTGCCAGCAGTTCAACAGGATACCGCCTCTTTTTT. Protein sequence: CASSSTGYRLFF.

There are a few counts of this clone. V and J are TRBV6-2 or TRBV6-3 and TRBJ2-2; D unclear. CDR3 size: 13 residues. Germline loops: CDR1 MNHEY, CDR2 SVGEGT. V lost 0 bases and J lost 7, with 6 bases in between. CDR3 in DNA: TGTGCCAGCAGTTACTCAGAGCTCGGGGAGCTGTTTTTT. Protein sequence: CASSYSELGELFF.

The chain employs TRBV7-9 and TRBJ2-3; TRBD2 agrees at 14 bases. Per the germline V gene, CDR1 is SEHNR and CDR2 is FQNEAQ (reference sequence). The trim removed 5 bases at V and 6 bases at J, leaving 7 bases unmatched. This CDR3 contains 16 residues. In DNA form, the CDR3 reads TGTGCCAGCAGCCCGGGACTAGCGGGGGCCGGCGATACGCAGTATTTT. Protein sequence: CASSPGLAGAGDTQYF. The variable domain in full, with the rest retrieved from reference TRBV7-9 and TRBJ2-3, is DTGVSQNPRHKITKRGQNVTFRCDPISEHNRLYWYRQTLGQGPEFLTYFQNEAQLEKSRLLSDRFSAERPKGSFSTLEIQRTEQGDSAMYLCASSPGLAGAGDTQYFGPGTRLTVL.

The chain's CDR3 is CASSPTLDTEAFF. Here the CDR3 DNA reads TGTGCCAGCTCACCAACGCTGGACACTGAAGCTTTCTTT. The chain couples TRBV18 to TRBJ1-1; D is undetermined. This CDR3 contains 13 residues. V was clipped by 2 bases and J by 3 bases, with 7 bases between them. CDR1 KGHSH and CDR2 LQKENI come from the germline V gene.

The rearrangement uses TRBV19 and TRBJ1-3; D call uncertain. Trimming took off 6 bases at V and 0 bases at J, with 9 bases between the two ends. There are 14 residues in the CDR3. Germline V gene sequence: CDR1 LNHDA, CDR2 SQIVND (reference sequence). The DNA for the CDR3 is TGTGCCAGTAGCTCGGACTTCTCTGGAAACACCATATATTTT. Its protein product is CASSSDFSGNTIYF.

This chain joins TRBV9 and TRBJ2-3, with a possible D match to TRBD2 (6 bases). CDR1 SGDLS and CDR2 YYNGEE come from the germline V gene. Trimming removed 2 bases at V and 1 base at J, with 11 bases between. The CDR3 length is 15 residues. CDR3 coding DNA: TGTGCCAGCAGCGTCAGACTAGGGGGCACAGATACGCAGTATTTT. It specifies CASSVRLGGTDTQYF.

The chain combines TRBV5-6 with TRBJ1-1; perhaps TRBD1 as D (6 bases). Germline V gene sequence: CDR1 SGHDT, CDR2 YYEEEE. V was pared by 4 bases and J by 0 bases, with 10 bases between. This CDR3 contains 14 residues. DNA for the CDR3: TGTGCCAGCAGCCCGGACAGCATGAACACTGAAGCTTTCTTT. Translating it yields CASSPDSMNTEAFF.

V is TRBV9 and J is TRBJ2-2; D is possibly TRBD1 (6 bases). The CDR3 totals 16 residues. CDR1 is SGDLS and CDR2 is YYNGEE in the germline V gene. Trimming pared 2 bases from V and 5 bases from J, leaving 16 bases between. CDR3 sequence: CASSVTDRGFTGELFF. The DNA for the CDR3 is TGTGCCAGCAGCGTCACGGACAGAGGATTTACCGGGGAGCTGTTTTTT.